This TCR beta chain was documented in a study of blood T cell repertoires in COVID-19. Profiled with immunoSEQ multiplex PCR; TCRdb holds only in-frame clones, not every one. The data hold around 200,000 clones, with 80% observed a single time. This clonotype was obtained from a woman aged 40 to 50 with acute COVID-19. Input material: PBMCs or T cells enriched from blood (not recorded which).

CDR3 loop: CASSQASGGGSGDTQYF. For the CDR3, the DNA is TGCGCCAGCAGCCAAGCCTCCGGCGGGGGGAGTGGGGATACGCAGTATTTT. The rearrangement uses TRBV5-1 and TRBJ2-3; 8 bases are a match to TRBD2. CDR1 SGHRS and CDR2 YFSETQ come from the germline V gene. Germline trimming cut 4 bases from V and 6 bases from J; bases unmatched to any gene: 16. The CDR3 sequence is 17 residues long.